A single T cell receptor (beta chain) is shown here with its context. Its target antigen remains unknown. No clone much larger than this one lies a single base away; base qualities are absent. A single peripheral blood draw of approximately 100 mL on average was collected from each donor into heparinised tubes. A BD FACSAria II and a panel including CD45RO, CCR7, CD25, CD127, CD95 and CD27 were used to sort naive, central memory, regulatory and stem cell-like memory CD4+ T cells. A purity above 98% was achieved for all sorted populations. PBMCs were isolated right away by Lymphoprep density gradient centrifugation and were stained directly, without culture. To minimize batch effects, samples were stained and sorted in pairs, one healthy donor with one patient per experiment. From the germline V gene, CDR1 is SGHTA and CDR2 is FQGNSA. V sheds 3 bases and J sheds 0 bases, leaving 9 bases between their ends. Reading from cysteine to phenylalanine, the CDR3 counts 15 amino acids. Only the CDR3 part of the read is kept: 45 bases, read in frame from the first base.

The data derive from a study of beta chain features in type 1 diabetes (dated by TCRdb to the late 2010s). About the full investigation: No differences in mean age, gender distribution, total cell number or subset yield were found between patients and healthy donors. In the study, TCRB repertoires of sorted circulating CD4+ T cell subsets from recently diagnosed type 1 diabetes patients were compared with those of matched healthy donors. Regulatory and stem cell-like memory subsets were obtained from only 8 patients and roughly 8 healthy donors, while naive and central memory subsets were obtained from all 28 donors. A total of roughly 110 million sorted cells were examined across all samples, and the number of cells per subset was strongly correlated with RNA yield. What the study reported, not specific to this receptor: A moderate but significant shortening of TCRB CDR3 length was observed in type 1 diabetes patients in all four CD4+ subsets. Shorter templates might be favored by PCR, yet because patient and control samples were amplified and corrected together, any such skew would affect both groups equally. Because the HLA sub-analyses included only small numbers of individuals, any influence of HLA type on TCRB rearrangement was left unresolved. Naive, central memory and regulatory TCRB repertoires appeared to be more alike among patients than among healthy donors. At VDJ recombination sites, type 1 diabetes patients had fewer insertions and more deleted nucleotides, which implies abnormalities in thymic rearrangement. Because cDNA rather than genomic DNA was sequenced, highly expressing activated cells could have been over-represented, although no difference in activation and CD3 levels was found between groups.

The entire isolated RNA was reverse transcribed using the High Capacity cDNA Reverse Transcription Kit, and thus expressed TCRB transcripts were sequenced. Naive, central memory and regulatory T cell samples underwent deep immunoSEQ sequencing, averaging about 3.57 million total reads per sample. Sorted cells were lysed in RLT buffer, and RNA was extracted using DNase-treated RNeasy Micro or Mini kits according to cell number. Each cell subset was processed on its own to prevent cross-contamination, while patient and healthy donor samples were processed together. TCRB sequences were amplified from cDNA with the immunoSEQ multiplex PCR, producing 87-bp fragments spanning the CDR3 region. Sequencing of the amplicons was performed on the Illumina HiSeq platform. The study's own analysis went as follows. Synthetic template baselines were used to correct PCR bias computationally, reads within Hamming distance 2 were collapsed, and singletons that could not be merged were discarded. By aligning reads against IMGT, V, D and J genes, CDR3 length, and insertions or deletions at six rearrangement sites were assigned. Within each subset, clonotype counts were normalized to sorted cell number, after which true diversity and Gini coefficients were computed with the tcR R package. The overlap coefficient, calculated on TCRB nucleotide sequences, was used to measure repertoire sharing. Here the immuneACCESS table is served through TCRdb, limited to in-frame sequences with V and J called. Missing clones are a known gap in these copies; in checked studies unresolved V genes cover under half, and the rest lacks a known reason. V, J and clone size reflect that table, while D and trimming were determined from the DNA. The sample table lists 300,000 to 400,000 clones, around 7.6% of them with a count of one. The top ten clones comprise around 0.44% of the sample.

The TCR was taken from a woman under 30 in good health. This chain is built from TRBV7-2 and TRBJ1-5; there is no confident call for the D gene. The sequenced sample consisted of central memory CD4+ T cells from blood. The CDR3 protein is CASSLSYYSNQPQHF. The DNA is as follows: TGTGCCAGCAGCTTGTCCTACTATAGCAATCAGCCCCAGCATTTT.